A few counts support the clone carrying this TCR beta chain. What it recognizes is unknown. By 5'RACE with 10-nucleotide random UMIs, the cDNA was made. One entry per CDR3 protein, called by TCRdb with MiXCR from the 5' RACE reads. The sample contains about 82,000 distinct CDR3 sequences, 2% to 3% of which appear only once. The sample belongs to a study of neurological immune-mediated disorders. Study overall: A relapsing-remitting course was seen in most of the 34 multiple sclerosis patients and a secondary progressive course in 3.

Study-level results: In multiple sclerosis patients, the repertoire cluster was unrelated to clinical or MRI findings. CDR3 amino acid sequences of expanded clones were not shared across subjects, a result suggesting private repertoires in all groups.

This CDR3 region has 16 residues. Sequenced sample: PBMCs. The sequence was collected from a woman aged 25 to 45 with multiple sclerosis. This chain joins TRBV21-1 and TRBJ1-1; no DNA check was done on the table's D call, TRBD1. TRBV21-1 has pseudogene status. The CDR3 DNA sequence: TGTGCCAGCAGCAAACTGTACAGGGGACAGAACACTGAAGCTTTCTTT. Protein: CASSKLYRGQNTEAFF.